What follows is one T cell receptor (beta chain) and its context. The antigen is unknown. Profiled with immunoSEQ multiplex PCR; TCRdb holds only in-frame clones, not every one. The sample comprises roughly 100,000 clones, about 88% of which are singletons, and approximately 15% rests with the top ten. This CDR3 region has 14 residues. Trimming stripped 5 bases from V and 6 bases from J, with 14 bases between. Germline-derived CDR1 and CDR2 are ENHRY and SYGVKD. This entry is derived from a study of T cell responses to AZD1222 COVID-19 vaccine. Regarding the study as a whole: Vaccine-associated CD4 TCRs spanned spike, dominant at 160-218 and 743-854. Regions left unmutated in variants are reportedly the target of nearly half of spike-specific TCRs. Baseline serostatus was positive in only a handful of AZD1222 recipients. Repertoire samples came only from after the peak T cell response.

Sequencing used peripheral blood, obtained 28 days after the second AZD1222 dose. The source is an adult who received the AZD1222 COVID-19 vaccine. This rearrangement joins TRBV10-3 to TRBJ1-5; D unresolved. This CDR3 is CAISKDQNGQPQHF. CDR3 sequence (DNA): TGTGCCATCAGTAAGGACCAAAATGGTCAGCCCCAGCATTTT.